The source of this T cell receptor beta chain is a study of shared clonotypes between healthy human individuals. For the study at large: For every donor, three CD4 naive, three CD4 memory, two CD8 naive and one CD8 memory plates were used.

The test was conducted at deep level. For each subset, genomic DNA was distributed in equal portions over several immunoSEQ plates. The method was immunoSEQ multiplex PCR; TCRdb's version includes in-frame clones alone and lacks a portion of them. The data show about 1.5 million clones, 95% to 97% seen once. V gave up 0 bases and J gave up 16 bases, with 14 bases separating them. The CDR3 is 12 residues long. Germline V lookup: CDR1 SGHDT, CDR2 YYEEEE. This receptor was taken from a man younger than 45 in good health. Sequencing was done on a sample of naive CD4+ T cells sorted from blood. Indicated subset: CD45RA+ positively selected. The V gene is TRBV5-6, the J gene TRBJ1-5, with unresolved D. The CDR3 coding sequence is TGTGCCAGCAGCTTGGCTGGCGGGCCTAGCCATTTT. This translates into CASSLAGGPSHF.